This T cell receptor (beta chain) is drawn from a study of shared clonotypes between healthy human individuals. In regard to this clone: This specimen includes other DNA sequences encoding the same CDR3.

CDR3 length equals 14 residues. Deletions cut 3 bases from V and 2 bases from J, with 11 bases between. Germline V gene sequence: CDR1 KGHSH, CDR2 LQKENI. Using immunoSEQ multiplex PCR, the repertoire was profiled, and TCRdb retains in-frame clones only, with some absent. The sample contains some 1,400,000 clones, 95% to 97% of which appear only once. Sequencing used naive CD4+ T cells sorted from blood. The subset: CD45RA+ positively selected. The origin of this receptor is a man in his thirties or forties in good health. V usage is TRBV18 and J usage is TRBJ2-7, with D unresolved. In nucleotides, the CDR3 is TGTGCCAGCTCACCTAGGACGGCAACCTACGAGCAGTACTTC. The encoded protein is CASSPRTATYEQYF.